This T cell receptor (beta chain) was identified during a study of response to subunit inactivated influenza vaccine. The junction had 6 bases not matched to a gene; V was cut back by 2 bases and J by 5 bases. Germline assignment: CDR1 KGHSH and CDR2 LQKENI. The CDR3 runs 16 residues. Each CDR3 protein is one row after TCRdb ran MiXCR on the RT-PCR reads. The sample carries approximately 170,000 distinct CDR3 sequences, roughly 12% recorded once. These same records also appear under a second study, on T cells expressing NK-cell markers. In that study: TCR beta cDNA was generated via 5'RACE template switching incorporating UMIs. Alpha-beta TCR T cells were the sole sorting target in several experiments, owing to an anti-gamma-delta TCR antibody. A range of 1.0-7.0% of CD8+ T cells consisted of dominant NKG2C+ clonotypes in a handful of donors.

The source material was CD8+ T cells sorted from PBMCs, sampled about 11 days after vaccination. The source of this sequence is a man over 45 who received an inactivated influenza vaccine. The chain is built from TRBV18 and TRBJ2-2; 9 bases map to TRBD2. The CDR3 region has the DNA TGTGCCAGCTCACCAGCTAGCGGGGTTTGGACCGGGGAGCTGTTTTTT. This sequence encodes CASSPASGVWTGELFF.